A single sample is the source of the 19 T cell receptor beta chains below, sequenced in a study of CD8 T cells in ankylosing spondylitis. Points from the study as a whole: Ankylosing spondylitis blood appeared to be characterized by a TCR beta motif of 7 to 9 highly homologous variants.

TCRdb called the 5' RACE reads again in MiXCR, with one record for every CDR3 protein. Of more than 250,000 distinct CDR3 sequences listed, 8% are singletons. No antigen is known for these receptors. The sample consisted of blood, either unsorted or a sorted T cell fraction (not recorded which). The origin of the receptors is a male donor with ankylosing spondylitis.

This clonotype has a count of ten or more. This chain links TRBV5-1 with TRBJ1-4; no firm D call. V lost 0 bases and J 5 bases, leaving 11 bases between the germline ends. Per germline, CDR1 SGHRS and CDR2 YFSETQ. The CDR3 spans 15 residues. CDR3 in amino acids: CASSLEPGRNEKLFF. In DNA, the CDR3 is TGCGCCAGCAGCTTGGAGCCAGGACGGAATGAAAAACTGTTTTTT.

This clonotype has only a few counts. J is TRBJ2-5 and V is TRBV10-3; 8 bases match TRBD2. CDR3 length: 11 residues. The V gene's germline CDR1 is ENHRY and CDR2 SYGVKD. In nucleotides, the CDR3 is TGTGCAATCGGGGGGGGAGAGACCCAGTACTTC. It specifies CAIGGGETQYF.

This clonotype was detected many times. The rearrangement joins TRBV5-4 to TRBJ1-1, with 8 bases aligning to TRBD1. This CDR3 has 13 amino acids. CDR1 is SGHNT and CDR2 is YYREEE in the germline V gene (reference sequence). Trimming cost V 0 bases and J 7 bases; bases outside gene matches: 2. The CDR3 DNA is TGTGCCAGCAGCTTGGGGGGGACAGGTGAAGCTTTCTTT. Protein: CASSLGGTGEAFF.

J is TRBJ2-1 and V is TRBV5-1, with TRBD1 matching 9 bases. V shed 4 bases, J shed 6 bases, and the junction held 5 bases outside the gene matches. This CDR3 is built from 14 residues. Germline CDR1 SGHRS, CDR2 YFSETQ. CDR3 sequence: CASSRTGVLNEQFF. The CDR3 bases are TGCGCCAGCAGCCGGACAGGGGTGCTCAATGAGCAGTTCTTC.

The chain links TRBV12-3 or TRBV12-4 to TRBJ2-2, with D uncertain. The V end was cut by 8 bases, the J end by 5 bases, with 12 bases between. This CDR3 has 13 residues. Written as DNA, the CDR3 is TGTGCCAGCGGTCCCCGCGAAACCGGGGAGCTGTTTTTT. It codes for CASGPRETGELFF.

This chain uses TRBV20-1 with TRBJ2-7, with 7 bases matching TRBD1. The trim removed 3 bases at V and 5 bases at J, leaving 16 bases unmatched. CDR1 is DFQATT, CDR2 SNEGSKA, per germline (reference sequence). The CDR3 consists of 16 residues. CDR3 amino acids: CSASPKPTGTMHEQYF. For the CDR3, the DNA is TGCAGTGCTAGTCCGAAGCCGACAGGGACAATGCACGAGCAGTACTTC.

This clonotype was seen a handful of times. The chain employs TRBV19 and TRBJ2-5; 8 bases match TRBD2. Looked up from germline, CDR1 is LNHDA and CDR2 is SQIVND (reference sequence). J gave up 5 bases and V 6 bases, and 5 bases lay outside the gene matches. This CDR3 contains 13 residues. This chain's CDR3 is CASRGTSDETQYF. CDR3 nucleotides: TGTGCCAGTAGGGGGACTAGTGATGAGACCCAGTACTTC.

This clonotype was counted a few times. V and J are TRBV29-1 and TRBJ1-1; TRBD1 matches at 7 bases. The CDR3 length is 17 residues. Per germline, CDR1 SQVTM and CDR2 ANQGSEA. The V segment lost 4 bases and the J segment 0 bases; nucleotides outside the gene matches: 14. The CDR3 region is CSVGEEGATGLNTEAFF. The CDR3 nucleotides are TGCAGCGTTGGTGAGGAGGGGGCGACTGGTTTGAACACTGAAGCTTTCTTT.

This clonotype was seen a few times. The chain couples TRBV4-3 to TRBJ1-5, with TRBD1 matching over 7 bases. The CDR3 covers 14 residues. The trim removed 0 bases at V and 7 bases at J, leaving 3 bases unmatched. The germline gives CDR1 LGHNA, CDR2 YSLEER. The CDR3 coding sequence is TGCGCCAGCAGCCAAGAACACAGGGGACAGCCCCAGCATTTT. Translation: CASSQEHRGQPQHF.

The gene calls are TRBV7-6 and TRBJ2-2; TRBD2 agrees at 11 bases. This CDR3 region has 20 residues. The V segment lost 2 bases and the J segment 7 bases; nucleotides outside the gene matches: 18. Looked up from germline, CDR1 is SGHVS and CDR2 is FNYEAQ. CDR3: CASSLPKSLAGGPLGGELFF. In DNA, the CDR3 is TGTGCCAGCAGCTTACCAAAATCTCTAGCGGGAGGCCCTTTGGGCGGGGAGCTGTTTTTT.

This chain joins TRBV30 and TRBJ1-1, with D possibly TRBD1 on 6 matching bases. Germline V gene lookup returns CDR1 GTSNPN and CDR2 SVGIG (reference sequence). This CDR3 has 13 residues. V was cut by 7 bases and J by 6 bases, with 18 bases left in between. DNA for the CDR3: TGTGCCTCTCAGGGGCAAGGTAGGCCTGAAGCTTTCTTT. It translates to CASQGQGRPEAFF.

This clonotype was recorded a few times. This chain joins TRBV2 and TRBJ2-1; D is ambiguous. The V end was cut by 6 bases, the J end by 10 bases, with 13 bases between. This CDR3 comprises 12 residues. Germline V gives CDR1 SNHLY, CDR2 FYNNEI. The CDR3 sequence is CASRGDNWEQFF. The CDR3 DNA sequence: TGTGCCAGCAGGGGTGATAACTGGGAGCAGTTCTTC.

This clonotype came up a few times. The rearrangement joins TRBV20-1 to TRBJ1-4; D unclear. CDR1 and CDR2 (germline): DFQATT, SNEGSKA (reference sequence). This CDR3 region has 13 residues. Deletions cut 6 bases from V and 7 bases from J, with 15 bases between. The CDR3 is CSASISGSEKLFF. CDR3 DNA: TGCAGTGCCTCTATATCGGGGAGTGAAAAACTGTTTTTT.

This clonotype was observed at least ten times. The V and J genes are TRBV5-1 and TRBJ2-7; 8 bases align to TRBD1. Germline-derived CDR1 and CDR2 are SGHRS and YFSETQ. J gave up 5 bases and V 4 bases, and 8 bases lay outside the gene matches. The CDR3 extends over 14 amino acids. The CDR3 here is CASSTDRVRNEQYF. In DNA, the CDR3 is TGCGCCAGCAGCACGGACAGGGTGCGAAACGAGCAGTACTTC.

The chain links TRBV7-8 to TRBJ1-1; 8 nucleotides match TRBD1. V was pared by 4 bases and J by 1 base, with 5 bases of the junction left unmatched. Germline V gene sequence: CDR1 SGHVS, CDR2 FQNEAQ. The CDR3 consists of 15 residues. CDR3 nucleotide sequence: TGTGCCAGCAGCTCCCGGACAGGGCGGAACACTGAAGCTTTCTTT. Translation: CASSSRTGRNTEAFF.

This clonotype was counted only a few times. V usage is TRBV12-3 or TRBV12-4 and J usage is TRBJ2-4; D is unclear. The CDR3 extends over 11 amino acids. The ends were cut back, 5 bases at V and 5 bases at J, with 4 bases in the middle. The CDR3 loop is CASSGENIQYF. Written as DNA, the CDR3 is TGTGCCAGCAGTGGGGAAAACATTCAGTACTTC.

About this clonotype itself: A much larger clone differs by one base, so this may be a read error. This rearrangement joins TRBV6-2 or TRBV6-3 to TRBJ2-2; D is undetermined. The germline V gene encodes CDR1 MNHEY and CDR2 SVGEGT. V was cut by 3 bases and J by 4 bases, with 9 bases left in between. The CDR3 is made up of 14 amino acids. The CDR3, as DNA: TGTGCCAGCAGTTATGGAGTTAGCACCGGGGAGCTGTTTTTT. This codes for CASSYGVSTGELFF.

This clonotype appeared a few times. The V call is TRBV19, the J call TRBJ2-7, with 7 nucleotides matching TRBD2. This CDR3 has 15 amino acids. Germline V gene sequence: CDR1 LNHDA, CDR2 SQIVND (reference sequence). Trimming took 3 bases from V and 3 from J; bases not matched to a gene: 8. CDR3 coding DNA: TGTGCCAGTAGTATGGTCACTAGCGCCTTCTACGAGCAGTACTTC. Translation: CASSMVTSAFYEQYF.

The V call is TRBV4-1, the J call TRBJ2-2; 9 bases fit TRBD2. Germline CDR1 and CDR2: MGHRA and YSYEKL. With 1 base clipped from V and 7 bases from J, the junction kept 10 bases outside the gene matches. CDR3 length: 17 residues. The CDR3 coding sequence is TGCGCCAGCAGCCAAGGACTAGCGGAGACCCGGGGCGGGGAGCTGTTTTTT. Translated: CASSQGLAETRGGELFF.